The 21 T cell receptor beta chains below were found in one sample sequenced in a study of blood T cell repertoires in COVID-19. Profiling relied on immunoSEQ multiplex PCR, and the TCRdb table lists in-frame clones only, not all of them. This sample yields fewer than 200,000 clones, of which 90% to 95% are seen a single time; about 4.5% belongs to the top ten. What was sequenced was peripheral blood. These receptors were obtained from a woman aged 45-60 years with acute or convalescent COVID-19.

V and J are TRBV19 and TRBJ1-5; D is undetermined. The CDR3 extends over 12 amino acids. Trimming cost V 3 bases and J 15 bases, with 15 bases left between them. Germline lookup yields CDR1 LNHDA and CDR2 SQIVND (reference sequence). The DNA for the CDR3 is TGTGCCAGTAGTATTAACAGAAGGACTCCGCATTTT. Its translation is CASSINRRTPHF.

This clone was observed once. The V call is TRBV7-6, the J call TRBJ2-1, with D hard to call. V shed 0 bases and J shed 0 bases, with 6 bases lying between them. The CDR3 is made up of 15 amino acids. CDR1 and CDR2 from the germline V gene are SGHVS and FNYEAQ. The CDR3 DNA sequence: TGTGCCAGCAGCTTAGCGATGAGCTCCTACAATGAGCAGTTCTTC. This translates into CASSLAMSSYNEQFF.

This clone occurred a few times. Here the CDR3 reads CSASSVAGELFF. CDR3 nucleotides: TGCAGTGCTAGTTCAGTGGCCGGGGAGCTGTTTTTT. This sequence joins TRBV20-1 and TRBJ2-2; D is ambiguous. The CDR3 runs 12 residues. Trimming shortened V by 3 bases and J by 6 bases, and 8 bases separated the two germline ends. Looked up from germline, CDR1 is DFQATT and CDR2 is SNEGSKA (reference sequence).

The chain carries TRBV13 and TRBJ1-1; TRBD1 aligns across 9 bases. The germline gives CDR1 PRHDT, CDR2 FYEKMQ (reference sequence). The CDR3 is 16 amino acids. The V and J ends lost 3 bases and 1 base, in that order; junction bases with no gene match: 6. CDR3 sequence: CASSFGQGSGNTEAFF. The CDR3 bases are TGTGCCAGCAGCTTCGGACAGGGGAGTGGGAACACTGAAGCTTTCTTT.

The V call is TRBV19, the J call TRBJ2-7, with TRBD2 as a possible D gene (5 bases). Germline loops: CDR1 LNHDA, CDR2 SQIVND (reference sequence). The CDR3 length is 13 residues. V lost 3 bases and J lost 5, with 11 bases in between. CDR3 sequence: CASSIPGSNEQYF. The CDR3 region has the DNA TGTGCCAGTAGTATCCCGGGGAGCAACGAGCAGTACTTC.

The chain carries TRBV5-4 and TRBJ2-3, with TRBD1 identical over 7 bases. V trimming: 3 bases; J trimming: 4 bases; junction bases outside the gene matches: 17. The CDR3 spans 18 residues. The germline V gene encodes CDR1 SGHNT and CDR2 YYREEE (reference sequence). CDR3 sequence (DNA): TGTGCCAGCAGCTGGGCGGCGCCGTTCGGGACAGTTTCAGATACGCAGTATTTT. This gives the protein CASSWAAPFGTVSDTQYF. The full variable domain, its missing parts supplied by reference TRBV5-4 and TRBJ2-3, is ETGVTQSPTHLIKTRGQQVTLRCSSQSGHNTVSWYQQALGQGPQFIFQYYREEENGRGNFPPRFSGLQFPNYSSELNVNALELDDSALYLCASSWAAPFGTVSDTQYFGPGTRLTVL.

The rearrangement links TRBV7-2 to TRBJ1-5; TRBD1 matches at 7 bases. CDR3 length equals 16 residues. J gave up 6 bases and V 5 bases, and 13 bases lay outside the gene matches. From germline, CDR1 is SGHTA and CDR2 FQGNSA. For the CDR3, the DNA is TGTGCCAGCAGCGCCGATCCGACAGGGTTAGGTCAGCCCCAGCATTTT. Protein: CASSADPTGLGQPQHF.

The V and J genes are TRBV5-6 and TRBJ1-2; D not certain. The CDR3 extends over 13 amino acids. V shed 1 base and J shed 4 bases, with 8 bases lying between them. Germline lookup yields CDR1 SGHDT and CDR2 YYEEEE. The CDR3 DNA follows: TGTGCCAGCAGCTTGCCGGCGGGCTATGGCTACACCTTC. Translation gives CASSLPAGYGYTF.

The CDR3 DNA reads TGTGCCAGCTCACCACTGGACAGACGAAGGGATGAAAAACTGTTTTTT. Translated, it gives CASSPLDRRRDEKLFF. The chain employs TRBV18 and TRBJ1-4; tentatively, D is TRBD1 (6 bases). CDR1 is KGHSH, CDR2 LQKENI, per germline. The CDR3 runs 16 residues. The V end was cut by 1 base, the J end by 6 bases, with 15 bases between. Looking up the rest from reference TRBV18 and TRBJ1-4 gives the full variable domain: NAGVMQNPRHLVRRRGQEARLRCSPMKGHSHVYWYRQLPEEGLKFMVYLQKENIIDESGMPKERFSAEFPKEGPSILRIQQVVRGDSAAYFCASSPLDRRRDEKLFFGSGTQLSVL.

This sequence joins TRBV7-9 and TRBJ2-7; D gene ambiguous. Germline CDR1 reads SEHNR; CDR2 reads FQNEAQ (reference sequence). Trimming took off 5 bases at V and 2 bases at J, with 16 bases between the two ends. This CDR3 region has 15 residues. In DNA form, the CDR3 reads TGTGCCAGCAGCCCGGGTAGTACATTTGCCTACGAGCAGTACTTC. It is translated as CASSPGSTFAYEQYF.

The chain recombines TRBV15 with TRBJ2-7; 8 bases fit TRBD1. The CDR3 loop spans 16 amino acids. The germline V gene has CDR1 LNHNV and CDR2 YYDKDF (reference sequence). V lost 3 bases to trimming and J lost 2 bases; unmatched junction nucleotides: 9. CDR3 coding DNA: TGTGCCACCAGCAGTACAGACAGGGGAAGACCCTACGAGCAGTACTTC. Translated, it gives CATSSTDRGRPYEQYF.

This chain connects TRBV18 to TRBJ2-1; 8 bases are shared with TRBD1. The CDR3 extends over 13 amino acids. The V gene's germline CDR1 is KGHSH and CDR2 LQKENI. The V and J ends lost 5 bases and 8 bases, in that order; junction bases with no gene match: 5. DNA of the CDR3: TGTGCCAGCTCATTGGACAGGGCGGATGAGCAGTTCTTC. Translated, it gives CASSLDRADEQFF. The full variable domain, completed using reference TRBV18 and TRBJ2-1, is NAGVMQNPRHLVRRRGQEARLRCSPMKGHSHVYWYRQLPEEGLKFMVYLQKENIIDESGMPKERFSAEFPKEGPSILRIQQVVRGDSAAYFCASSLDRADEQFFGPGTRLTVL.

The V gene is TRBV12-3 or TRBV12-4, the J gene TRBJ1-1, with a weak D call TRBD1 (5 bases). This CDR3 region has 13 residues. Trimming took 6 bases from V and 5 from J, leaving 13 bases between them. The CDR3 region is CASSLTWTTEAFF. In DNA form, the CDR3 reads TGTGCCAGCAGCCTTACATGGACAACTGAAGCTTTCTTT.

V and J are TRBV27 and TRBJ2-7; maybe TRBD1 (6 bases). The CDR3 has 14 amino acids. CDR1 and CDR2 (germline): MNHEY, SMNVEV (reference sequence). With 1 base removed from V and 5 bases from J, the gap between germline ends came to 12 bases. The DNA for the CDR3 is TGTGCCAGCAGTTTATTCTCCCCAGGGGACGAGCAGTACTTC. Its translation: CASSLFSPGDEQYF.

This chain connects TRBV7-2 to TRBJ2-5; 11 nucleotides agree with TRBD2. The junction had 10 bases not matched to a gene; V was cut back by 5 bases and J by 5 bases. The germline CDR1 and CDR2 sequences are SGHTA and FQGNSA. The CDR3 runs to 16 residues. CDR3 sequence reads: CASSPALAGGGETQYF. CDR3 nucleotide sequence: TGTGCCAGCAGCCCCGCCCTAGCGGGGGGTGGGGAGACCCAGTACTTC.

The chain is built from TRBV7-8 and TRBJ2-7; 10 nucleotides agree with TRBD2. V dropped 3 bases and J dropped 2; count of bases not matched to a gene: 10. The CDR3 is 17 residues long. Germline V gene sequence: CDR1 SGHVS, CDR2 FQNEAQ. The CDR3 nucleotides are TGTGCCAGCAGCTTGGGAGCGGGGACTAGCGCCGCCTACGAGCAGTACTTC. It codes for CASSLGAGTSAAYEQYF.

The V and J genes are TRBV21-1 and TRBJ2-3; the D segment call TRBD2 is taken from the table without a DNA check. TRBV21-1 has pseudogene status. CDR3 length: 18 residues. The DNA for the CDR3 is TGTGCCAGCAGCAACGACTTGACTAGCGGGAGTGGGGTAGATACGCAGTATTTT. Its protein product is CASSNDLTSGSGVDTQYF.

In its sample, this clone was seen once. The CDR3 bases are TGCGCCAGCAGCCAAGACAGGACGAACACCGGGGAGCTGTTTTTT. Translated: CASSQDRTNTGELFF. The genes are TRBV4-3 and TRBJ2-2; D unresolved. The germline CDR1 and CDR2 sequences are LGHNA and YSLEER. This CDR3 contains 15 residues. V was shortened by 0 bases and J by 0 bases, with 5 bases between the two germline ends.

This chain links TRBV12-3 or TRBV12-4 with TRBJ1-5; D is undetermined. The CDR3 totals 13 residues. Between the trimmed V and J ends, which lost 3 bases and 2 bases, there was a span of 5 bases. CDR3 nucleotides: TGTGCCAGCAGTTTCCGGGGCAATCAGCCCCAGCATTTT. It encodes CASSFRGNQPQHF.

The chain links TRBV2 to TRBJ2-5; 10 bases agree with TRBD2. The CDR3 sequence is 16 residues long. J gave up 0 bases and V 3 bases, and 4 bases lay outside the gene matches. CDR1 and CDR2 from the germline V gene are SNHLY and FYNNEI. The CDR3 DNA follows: TGTGCCAGCAGTGATAGGACTAGCGGATACCAAGAGACCCAGTACTTC. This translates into CASSDRTSGYQETQYF. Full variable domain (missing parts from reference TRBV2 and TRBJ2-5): EPEVTQTPSHQVTQMGQEVILRCVPISNHLYFYWYRQILGQKVEFLVSFYNNEISEKSEIFDDQFSVERPDGSNFTLKIRSTKLEDSAMYFCASSDRTSGYQETQYFGPGTRLLVL.

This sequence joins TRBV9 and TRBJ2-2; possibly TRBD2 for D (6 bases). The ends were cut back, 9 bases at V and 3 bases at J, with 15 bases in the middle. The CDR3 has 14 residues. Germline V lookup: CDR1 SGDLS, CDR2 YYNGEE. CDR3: CATQEGLDTGELFF. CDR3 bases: TGTGCCACGCAGGAGGGTCTCGACACCGGGGAGCTGTTTTTT.